The 26 T cell receptor beta chains below come from one sample, sequenced in a study of blood T cells in healthy people across ages (dated by TCRdb to between 2014 and 2017). To prepare the library, 5' RACE was applied. Sequencing used an Illumina HiSeq 2500. A second 7 to 11 cycle PCR used a sample-barcoded 5' primer and a J-beta primer mix. TCRdb redid the processing of the public reads, applying fastp at Q25 and MiXCR, and retained in-frame beta chains. Identical CDR3 proteins give one entry, which carries the most common genes and DNA. Present in this sample are about 680,000 distinct CDR3 sequences, 45% to 50% of which were seen just once. Jointly, the top ten make up 25% to 35% of the sample. The source material was blood. These receptors were obtained from a woman aged 55-69 years in good health.

The rearrangement links TRBV6-6 to TRBJ2-2, with D tentatively TRBD1 (6 bases). The ends were cut back, 6 bases at V and 1 base at J, with 12 bases in the middle. This CDR3 has 15 amino acids. Germline CDR1 is MNHNY and CDR2 is SVGAGI (reference sequence). The CDR3: CASRQGPRNTGELFF. CDR3 DNA sequence: TGTGCCAGCAGACAGGGTCCCCGGAACACCGGGGAGCTGTTTTTT.

V usage is TRBV7-2 and J usage is TRBJ2-4; D gene uncertain. The closer fit of TRBJ2-7 to the DNA end suggests the J call may be wrong. CDR1 and CDR2 from the germline V gene are SGHTA and FQGNSA. This CDR3 is built from 14 residues. The CDR3 spells CASSFSTPAYEQYF. CDR3 DNA: TGTGCCAGCAGCTTTAGCACTCCAGCCTACGAGCAGTACTTC.

Written as DNA, the CDR3 is TGCAGTGCCACGGAGAATGAAGCTTTCTTT. This translates into CSATENEAFF. V is TRBV20-1 and J is TRBJ1-1; no clear D. CDR3 length: 10 residues. V was trimmed by 6 bases and J by 7 bases, leaving 9 bases between them. Germline assignment: CDR1 DFQATT and CDR2 SNEGSKA (reference sequence).

The chain uses TRBV28 and TRBJ2-7, with 7 bases lining up with TRBD2. CDR1 MDHEN and CDR2 SYDVKM come from the germline V gene. This CDR3 has 15 amino acids. The ends lost 4 bases at V and 0 bases at J; junction bases unmatched: 6. The CDR3 bases are TGTGCCAGCAGTTCTAGCGGAGCTCACTCCTACGAGCAGTACTTC. This codes for CASSSSGAHSYEQYF.

Only a few counts were recorded for this clonotype. The CDR3 region is CASSLGGDMVYEQYF. The DNA for the CDR3 is TGTGCCAGCAGCTTAGGCGGGGACATGGTTTACGAGCAGTACTTC. The chain is built from TRBV7-2 and TRBJ2-7; D may correspond to TRBD1 or TRBD2 (6 bases each). Trimming took off 1 base at V and 4 bases at J, with 14 bases between the two ends. The CDR3 covers 15 residues. Germline V CDR1 and CDR2: SGHTA, FQGNSA.

V gene TRBV5-1 combines with J gene TRBJ1-5, with D uncertain. Germline V gene sequence: CDR1 SGHRS, CDR2 YFSETQ. CDR3 length equals 15 residues. Between the trimmed V and J ends, which lost 0 bases and 3 bases, there was a span of 10 bases. Here the CDR3 DNA reads TGCGCCAGCAGCTTGGATGGGAGGAACAATCAGCCCCAGCATTTT. It translates to CASSLDGRNNQPQHF.

This clonotype showed up just once. Possible read error: a much larger clone is one base away. The V gene is TRBV7-9, the J gene TRBJ1-4, with 8 bases identical to TRBD1. The CDR3 is 15 amino acids. Germline CDR1 SEHNR, CDR2 FQNEAQ (reference sequence). V was pared by 8 bases and J by 10 bases, with 15 bases of the junction left unmatched. The CDR3 DNA sequence: TGTGCCAGCGGCGAAGAAGACAGGGGAGGGAGAAAACTGTTTTTT. This gives the protein CASGEEDRGGRKLFF.

This chain uses TRBV27 with TRBJ2-1; 14 bases match TRBD2. The CDR3 runs to 16 residues. Germline V CDR1 and CDR2: MNHEY, SMNVEV (reference sequence). The J segment lost 8 bases and the V segment lost 3 bases, leaving 6 bases of the junction unmatched. This chain's CDR3 is CASSLRLAGGRDEQFF. The CDR3 bases are TGTGCCAGCAGTTTGAGACTAGCGGGAGGGCGGGATGAGCAGTTCTTC.

This chain uses TRBV2 with TRBJ2-7; 7 bases map to TRBD1. CDR1 SNHLY and CDR2 FYNNEI come from the germline V gene. Trimming at V came to 7 bases and at J to 0 bases, leaving 6 bases not matched to a gene. The CDR3 is made up of 14 amino acids. The CDR3 nucleotides read TGTGCCAGCAATTTGGACAGGTTCTCCTACGAGCAGTACTTC. Protein: CASNLDRFSYEQYF.

The sample holds one count of this clonotype. The chain is built from TRBV25-1 and TRBJ1-1; no clear D. The V gene lost 11 bases and the J gene lost 5 bases, with 9 bases spanning the gap. CDR1 and CDR2 (germline): MGHDK, SYGVNS. The CDR3 is 10 amino acids. The CDR3 region has the DNA TGTGCCTCCGAAAGGACTGAAGCTTTCTTT. It codes for CASERTEAFF.

V is TRBV18 and J is TRBJ1-1; D gene uncertain. V lost 6 bases, J lost 0 bases, and 14 bases lay in between. Looked up from germline, CDR1 is KGHSH and CDR2 is LQKENI. The CDR3 extends over 15 amino acids. The CDR3 DNA follows: TGTGCCAGCTCCGAAGGAGCAGACATGAACACTGAAGCTTTCTTT. Its translation: CASSEGADMNTEAFF.

The rearrangement joins TRBV20-1 to TRBJ1-2; 10 bases agree with TRBD1. V lost 3 bases, J lost 8 bases, and 6 bases stayed unmatched. Germline V lookup: CDR1 DFQATT, CDR2 SNEGSKA (reference sequence). This CDR3 is 13 amino acids long. The CDR3 is CSASDRGRWGYTF. CDR3 DNA sequence: TGCAGTGCTAGTGACAGGGGGCGTTGGGGCTACACCTTC.

CDR3 sequence reads: CSPARERGTQYF. The CDR3, as DNA: TGCAGTCCGGCCCGGGAGCGCGGGACCCAGTACTTC. J is TRBJ2-7 and V is TRBV20-1, with a weak D call TRBD2 (6 bases). Near its end, the DNA agrees better with TRBJ2-5, so the J call may be wrong. This CDR3 has 12 residues. Germline V CDR1 and CDR2: DFQATT, SNEGSKA (reference sequence).

J is TRBJ2-5 and V is TRBV9, with D tentatively TRBD1 (5 bases). Trimming shortened V by 0 bases and J by 5 bases, and 8 bases separated the two germline ends. The CDR3 runs to 13 residues. CDR1 is SGDLS and CDR2 is YYNGEE in the germline V gene. CDR3 DNA sequence: TGTGCCAGCAGCGTAGGACAGAGGGAGACCCAGTACTTC. Translation gives CASSVGQRETQYF.

A note on this clonotype: Germline and junction disagree at one end, which may indicate a read error. The chain recombines TRBV9 with TRBJ1-5, with D perhaps TRBD1 (6 bases). The germline gives CDR1 SGDLS, CDR2 YYNGEE. The CDR3 totals 13 residues. CDR3 nucleotide sequence: TGTGCCAACAGCGTAGAAGGTTGGGGGCTCCAGCATTTT. Encoded protein: CANSVEGWGLQHF.

This chain links TRBV5-1 with TRBJ2-7, with 14 bases that match TRBD2. Trimming at V came to 0 bases and at J to 6 bases, leaving 2 bases not matched to a gene. This CDR3 contains 15 residues. Germline CDR1 SGHRS, CDR2 YFSETQ. CDR3 region: CASSLVGLAGGEQYF. As DNA, the CDR3 is TGCGCCAGCAGCTTGGTTGGACTAGCGGGAGGCGAGCAGTACTTC.

This chain uses TRBV4-3 with TRBJ1-4; D might be TRBD1 (5 bases). CDR1 and CDR2 from the germline V gene are LGHNA and YSLEER. The CDR3 is 15 amino acids. With 3 bases removed from V and 1 base from J, the gap between germline ends came to 9 bases. The CDR3 reads CASSHYRQTNEKLFF. For the CDR3, the DNA is TGCGCCAGCAGCCATTACAGGCAAACTAATGAAAAACTGTTTTTT.

V usage is TRBV28 and J usage is TRBJ1-6; D remains unclear. CDR3 size: 14 residues. Germline loops: CDR1 MDHEN, CDR2 SYDVKM. The V end lost 5 bases, the J end lost 5 bases, and 10 bases lay between the germline ends. Here the CDR3 reads CASSPSWNNSPLHF. CDR3 nucleotides: TGTGCCAGCAGTCCGTCCTGGAATAATTCACCCCTCCACTTT.

This chain links TRBV25-1 with TRBJ2-3, with a weak D call TRBD2 (6 bases). Trimming took 1 base from V and 6 from J, leaving 20 bases between them. The CDR3 totals 17 residues. Looked up from germline, CDR1 is MGHDK and CDR2 is SYGVNS. CDR3 in DNA: TGTGCCAGCAGTGAATTTCGTTCTAGCTGGAGGGCGGATACGCAGTATTTT. Its translation: CASSEFRSSWRADTQYF.

This clonotype was observed a handful of times. The chain is built from TRBV24-1 and TRBJ2-1; 12 bases agree with TRBD2. J was trimmed by 9 bases and V by 4 bases; bases with no gene match: 9. Germline V gives CDR1 KGHDR, CDR2 SFDVKD. This CDR3 has 16 amino acids. The CDR3 here is CATSETSGRTLGEQFF. The CDR3 DNA is TGTGCCACCAGTGAGACTAGCGGGAGAACCTTAGGTGAGCAGTTCTTC.

The chain joins TRBV20-1 to TRBJ2-5; no clear D. The V gene's germline CDR1 is DFQATT and CDR2 SNEGSKA (reference sequence). The CDR3 is 14 residues long. Trimming shortened V by 6 bases and J by 5 bases, and 19 bases separated the two germline ends. The DNA of the CDR3 is TGCAGTGCCATCCCCATTAGCATCATCGAGACCCAGTACTTC. Amino acids: CSAIPISIIETQYF.

The chain has TRBV28 and TRBJ2-1, with 11 bases lining up with TRBD2. Trimming cost V 8 bases and J 2 bases; bases outside gene matches: 8. Germline V CDR1 and CDR2: MDHEN, SYDVKM. This CDR3 contains 16 residues. The CDR3 loop reads CASQLIAGGTYNEQFF. In DNA form, the CDR3 reads TGTGCCAGCCAACTAATAGCGGGAGGGACCTACAATGAGCAGTTCTTC.

J is TRBJ2-1 and V is TRBV27; TRBD2 might be the D (5 bases). The last part of the DNA fits TRBJ2-7 better; the J call may be wrong. CDR3 length: 16 amino acids. The germline CDR1 and CDR2 sequences are MNHEY and SMNVEV (reference sequence). The CDR3 DNA reads TGTGCCAGCAGGTCGGGGAAGCGGAGCTCCTACAATGAGCAGTACTTC. This codes for CASRSGKRSSYNEQYF.

As concerns this clonotype: An end of the junction does not agree with germline; a read error may underlie this. V gene TRBV29-1 combines with J gene TRBJ2-3; 7 positions match TRBD2. This CDR3 comprises 16 residues. The germline gives CDR1 SQVTM, CDR2 ANQGSEA. The CDR3 region is CSFTGGRWGGTDTRYF. The CDR3 bases are TGCAGCTTCACGGGCGGGAGATGGGGAGGCACAGATACGCGGTATTTT.

The V call is TRBV10-3, the J call TRBJ2-5; D is perhaps TRBD1 or TRBD2 (6 bases each). This CDR3 is 15 amino acids long. V was pared by 4 bases and J by 4 bases, with 16 bases between. Germline V gives CDR1 ENHRY, CDR2 SYGVKD. In nucleotides, the CDR3 is TGTGCCATCAGTGGTCGGGGGCGCCCCGGAGAGACCCAGTACTTC. Translating gives CAISGRGRPGETQYF.

The rearrangement uses TRBV5-1 and TRBJ2-2; 13 bases line up with TRBD2. The V gene's germline CDR1 is SGHRS and CDR2 YFSETQ. Trimming took 0 bases from V and 5 from J; bases not matched to a gene: 1. The CDR3 has 16 amino acids. In nucleotides, the CDR3 is TGCGCCAGCAGCTTGGGGACTAGCGGGAGAACCGGGGAGCTGTTTTTT. It translates to CASSLGTSGRTGELFF.